Below are 19 T cell receptor beta chains sequenced from a single sample in a study of metastatic and nonmetastatic thyroid tumors. Via MiXCR, TCRdb re-called the PCR reads. This sample has about 53,000 clones, with roughly 22% found just once. Prior to thyroid surgery, none of the patients had received any treatment. Input material: blood. The receptors stem from a female donor with papillary thyroid cancer or a benign thyroid nodule (not recorded which). Some clones in this sample may be carry-over from other donors' samples.

This clone was detected many times. This chain uses TRBV19 with TRBJ2-1; D gene unclear. CDR1 is LNHDA and CDR2 is SQIVND in the germline V gene (reference sequence). Between the trimmed V and J ends, which lost 4 bases and 6 bases, there was a span of 10 bases. The CDR3 is 13 amino acids. CDR3 region: CASSKVGGNEQFF. Here the CDR3 DNA reads TGTGCCAGTAGTAAGGTCGGCGGCAATGAGCAGTTCTTC.

This clone has at least ten counts. This CDR3 is CASSNPNGEQYF. The CDR3 DNA is TGTGCCAGCAGCAATCCTAATGGGGAGCAGTACTTC. The chain combines TRBV7-9 with TRBJ2-7; D is unresolved. This CDR3 has 12 residues. Trimming took off 5 bases at V and 7 bases at J, with 12 bases between the two ends. The germline V gene encodes CDR1 SEHNR and CDR2 FQNEAQ (reference sequence).

There are many counts of this clone. The V and J genes are TRBV29-1 and TRBJ2-5, with D uncertain. The CDR3 is 13 amino acids. CDR1 is SQVTM, CDR2 ANQGSEA, per germline. With 2 bases removed from V and 3 bases from J, the gap between germline ends came to 10 bases. CDR3 sequence reads: CSVEKSREETQYF. The CDR3 bases are TGCAGCGTTGAAAAGTCTAGAGAAGAGACCCAGTACTTC.

In its sample, this clone was seen many times. V usage is TRBV7-6 and J usage is TRBJ2-7; D possibly matches TRBD1 or TRBD2 (5 bases each). This CDR3 contains 18 residues. The V gene's germline CDR1 is SGHVS and CDR2 FNYEAQ. V gave up 5 bases and J gave up 4 bases, with 27 bases separating them. The CDR3 region has the DNA TGTGCCAGCAGCCCCTTGCGAGGGGAGACTCCAGATTGGTACGAGCAGTACTTC. Its translation: CASSPLRGETPDWYEQYF.

This clone was seen a handful of times. A read error may account for a junction end that differs from germline. The rearrangement links TRBV28 to TRBJ1-5; no clear D. Germline-derived CDR1 and CDR2 are MDHEN and SYDVKM. This CDR3 is built from 14 residues. The CDR3 reads CVSNPYRAHQPQHF. CDR3 bases: TGTGTCAGCAATCCATACAGAGCCCATCAGCCCCAGCATTTT.

This clone was counted a few times. This may be a read error, as it is one base from a much larger clone. In the same sample, other DNA sequences code for this CDR3. The chain is built from TRBV28 and TRBJ1-5, with D unclear. This CDR3 has 12 residues. V lost 5 bases to trimming and J lost 4 bases, with 6 bases between them. CDR1 and CDR2 from the germline V gene are MDHEN and SYDVKM. The CDR3 reads CASSQINQPQHF. The CDR3 coding sequence is TGTGCCAGCAGTCAGATAAATCAGCCCCAGCATTTT.

Note on this clone: A read error may explain this, as a much larger clone is one base away. This rearrangement joins TRBV7-9 to TRBJ1-6; perhaps TRBD1 as D (6 bases). Looked up from germline, CDR1 is SEHNR and CDR2 is FQNEAQ (reference sequence). This CDR3 spans 14 amino acids. V was pared by 5 bases and J by 7 bases, with 12 bases between. The chain's CDR3 is CASSRGRGNSPLHF. CDR3 DNA: TGTGCCAGCAGCCGCGGCAGGGGCAATTCACCCCTCCACTTT.

Turning to this clone: The junction differs from germline at one of its ends, possibly a read error. CDR3 residues: CPSSSSGRTGITFF. The CDR3 DNA reads as TGTCCCAGCAGTTCCTCGGGGCGGACAGGGATAACTTTCTTT. The chain uses TRBV6-9 and TRBJ1-1; 8 nucleotides match TRBD1. Germline CDR1 MNHGY, CDR2 SVAAGI. This CDR3 is built from 14 residues.

This clone was recorded many times. Other DNA variants within this sample encode the same CDR3. V and J are TRBV6-5 and TRBJ1-2; D unresolved. The CDR3 runs to 12 residues. Germline CDR1 and CDR2: MNHEY and SVGAGI. Between the trimmed V and J ends, which lost 0 bases and 8 bases, there was a span of 7 bases. For the CDR3, the DNA is TGTGCCAGCAGTTACTCGGGATACGGCTACACCTTC. Protein product: CASSYSGYGYTF.

This clone showed up many times. The V and J genes are TRBV10-3 and TRBJ1-3; D unresolved. The CDR3 has 16 amino acids. In germline, CDR1 is ENHRY, CDR2 SYGVKD. The V end lost 4 bases, the J end lost 0 bases, and 13 bases lay between the germline ends. The CDR3 DNA sequence: TGTGCCATCAGTGTAGGGTCACCACACTCTGGAAACACCATATATTTT. Amino acids: CAISVGSPHSGNTIYF.

This clone was picked up many times. The CDR3 sequence is CASSFGTNLYEQYF. The CDR3 nucleotides are TGTGCCAGCAGTTTTGGGACGAACCTCTACGAGCAGTACTTC. The chain joins TRBV25-1 to TRBJ2-7, with D perhaps TRBD1 or TRBD2 (5 bases each). Trimming stripped 5 bases from V and 3 bases from J, with 14 bases between. Per germline, CDR1 MGHDK and CDR2 SYGVNS. The CDR3 totals 14 residues.

This clone was counted many times. The rearrangement links TRBV7-3 to TRBJ2-2; maybe TRBD2 (5 bases). Trimming removed 6 bases from V and 6 bases from J, with 14 bases in between. The length of the CDR3 is 14 residues. Looked up from germline, CDR1 is SGHTA and CDR2 is FQGTGA. The CDR3 DNA reads as TGTGCCAGCAGACCGGGATCCCCTCCCGGGGAGCTGTTTTTT. Translation gives CASRPGSPPGELFF.

This clone has at least ten counts. The CDR3, as DNA: TGTGCCAGCAGCAATCAGCGGCACGAGCAGTACTTC. Its translation is CASSNQRHEQYF. This chain uses TRBV6-1 with TRBJ2-7; the D gene is possibly TRBD2 (5 bases). The germline V gene has CDR1 MNHNS and CDR2 SASEGT. The CDR3 consists of 12 residues. The ends were cut back, 6 bases at V and 5 bases at J, with 11 bases in the middle.

This clone was picked up many times. The genes are TRBV7-3 and TRBJ2-3, with 9 bases aligning to TRBD2. The CDR3 runs 16 residues. The germline gives CDR1 SGHTA, CDR2 FQGTGA. V gave up 4 bases and J gave up 0 bases; unmatched junction bases: 5. The CDR3 region is CASSSLTSGSTDTQYF. The CDR3 nucleotides are TGTGCCAGCAGCTCTTTAACTAGCGGGAGCACAGATACGCAGTATTTT.

This clone showed up many times. V usage is TRBV7-9 and J usage is TRBJ2-4; 7 bases match TRBD2. Germline V gives CDR1 SEHNR, CDR2 FQNEAQ (reference sequence). The ends lost 5 bases at V and 7 bases at J; junction bases unmatched: 5. The CDR3 covers 13 residues. The CDR3 coding sequence is TGTGCCAGCAGCCCCGACGGGGGGAACATTCAGTACTTC. Amino acids: CASSPDGGNIQYF.

A note on this clone: Just one base apart from a much larger clone, this may be a read error. The V call is TRBV20-1, the J call TRBJ1-1; TRBD1 might be the D (5 bases). The CDR3 extends over 15 amino acids. The germline V gene encodes CDR1 DFQATT and CDR2 SNEGSKA (reference sequence). V lost 0 bases and J lost 0, with 11 bases in between. The CDR3 here is CSARDTGRLNTEAFF. CDR3 DNA: TGCAGTGCTAGAGATACGGGACGGTTGAACACTGAAGCTTTCTTT.

This clone has a count of ten or more. The genes are TRBV3-1 and TRBJ2-3, with TRBD2 matching over 7 bases. The V gene end was trimmed by 4 bases and the J gene end by 7 bases; junction bases not matched to a gene: 5. CDR3 length: 13 residues. Germline V gene data show CDR1 as LGHDT and CDR2 as YNNKEL (reference sequence). The DNA of the CDR3 is TGTGCCAGCAGCCTTACTAGCGTAAATACGCAGTATTTT. It yields the protein CASSLTSVNTQYF.

This clone was observed many times. The CDR3: CASSLVQLLAGDNEQFF. Here the CDR3 DNA reads TGTGCCAGCAGCTTAGTTCAACTGCTAGCGGGAGACAATGAGCAGTTCTTC. The gene calls are TRBV7-9 and TRBJ2-1, with 10 positions matching TRBD2. CDR1 is SEHNR and CDR2 is FQNEAQ in the germline V gene (reference sequence). Unmatched junction bases numbered 8, after V lost 1 base and J lost 5 bases. The CDR3 length is 17 residues.

This clone was seen ten or more times. V gene TRBV10-1 combines with J gene TRBJ2-3; the match to TRBD2 covers 9 bases. V was clipped by 0 bases and J by 6 bases; unmatched bases: 10. Per germline, CDR1 WNHNN and CDR2 SYGVQD (reference sequence). The CDR3 is 17 residues long. CDR3 loop: CASSESIAGGRTDTQYF. The CDR3 region has the DNA TGCGCCAGCAGTGAGTCGATTGCGGGAGGGCGGACGGATACGCAGTATTTT.